These 8 T cell receptor beta chains were sequenced from one sample in a study of blood T cell repertoires in COVID-19. Method: immunoSEQ multiplex PCR; TCRdb's copy keeps in-frame clones and lacks some. There are about 76,000 clones in the sample; around 84% occur only once, and roughly 11% lies in the top ten. Sample: peripheral blood. The receptors shown here come from a man aged 55 to 70 with COVID-19, enrolled during active disease.

This clone came up once. The V and J genes are TRBV5-6 and TRBJ2-7; 7 bases are a match to TRBD1. The CDR3 spans 14 residues. V was pared by 2 bases and J by 2 bases, with 4 bases of the junction left unmatched. Germline V lookup: CDR1 SGHDT, CDR2 YYEEEE. DNA of the CDR3: TGTGCCAGCAGCTTATACAGGGGAACCTACGAGCAGTACTTC. Translated: CASSLYRGTYEQYF.

CDR3 sequence (DNA): TGTGCCAGCAGCAAGGGGGAGTGGAATGAAAAACTGTTTTTT. Its translation is CASSKGEWNEKLFF. The genes are TRBV11-2 and TRBJ1-4; possibly TRBD1 for D (6 bases). Germline values: CDR1 SGHAT, CDR2 FQNNGV. Trimming pared 5 bases from V and 5 bases from J, leaving 12 bases between. The CDR3 loop spans 14 amino acids.

This chain uses TRBV2 with TRBJ2-5, with D unclear. Germline V lookup: CDR1 SNHLY, CDR2 FYNNEI. Trimming removed 8 bases at V and 2 bases at J, with 6 bases between. CDR3 length: 11 residues. The CDR3 coding sequence is TGTGCCAGCGCGATACAAGAGACCCAGTACTTC. It is translated as CASAIQETQYF.

The chain links TRBV7-6 to TRBJ2-2, with a tentative D call TRBD1 (5 bases). Trimming stripped 2 bases from V and 2 bases from J, with 12 bases between. CDR3 length: 16 residues. Germline-derived CDR1 and CDR2 are SGHVS and FNYEAQ. This CDR3 reads CASSLTPGLNTGELFF. In DNA form, the CDR3 reads TGTGCCAGCAGCTTAACTCCAGGGCTAAACACCGGGGAGCTGTTTTTT.

The CDR3 is CASRVPGQGTSTEAFF. DNA of the CDR3: TGCGCCAGCAGAGTCCCGGGACAGGGGACTAGCACTGAAGCTTTCTTT. This sequence joins TRBV5-1 and TRBJ1-1, with TRBD1 matching 10 bases. The length of the CDR3 is 16 residues. Trimming took 5 bases from V and 4 from J; bases not matched to a gene: 11. From germline, CDR1 is SGHRS and CDR2 YFSETQ.

The chain is built from TRBV20-1 and TRBJ1-4; D might be TRBD1 (5 bases). This CDR3 spans 11 amino acids. Trimming took 6 bases from V and 7 from J, leaving 9 bases between them. CDR1 is DFQATT, CDR2 SNEGSKA, per germline (reference sequence). As DNA, the CDR3 is TGCAGTGCGCGGGACCGTGAAAAACTGTTTTTT. Its translation is CSARDREKLFF.

The chain joins TRBV3-1 (or the pseudogene TRBV3-2) to TRBJ1-1; TRBD1 matches at 8 bases. V gave up 3 bases and J gave up 3 bases; unmatched junction bases: 3. The length of the CDR3 is 14 residues. Germline V gene lookup returns CDR1 LGHDT and CDR2 YNNKEL (reference sequence). CDR3 in DNA: TGTGCCAGCAGCCAGAACAGGGGGGACACTGAAGCTTTCTTT. This encodes CASSQNRGDTEAFF.

The V gene is TRBV7-3, the J gene TRBJ1-6; TRBD1 might be the D (6 bases). Germline CDR1 reads SGHTA; CDR2 reads FQGTGA. Trimming shortened V by 5 bases and J by 10 bases, and 15 bases separated the two germline ends. This CDR3 spans 14 amino acids. CDR3 protein: CASSTSRGGSPLHF. The CDR3 nucleotides are TGTGCCAGCAGCACATCCAGGGGCGGATCACCCCTCCACTTT.